These T cell receptor beta chains were read from a single sample in a study of OX40 agonist ivuxolimab in advanced cancers. Generated by immunoSEQ multiplex PCR, the TCRdb table keeps only in-frame clones and is missing some. The data hold about 81,000 clones, with around 80% observed a single time. Material: CD4+ or CD8+ T cells sorted from blood, obtained in a trial of the OX40 agonist ivuxolimab. All receptors derive from an adult with an advanced solid tumor such as melanoma, head and neck, liver or kidney cancer. The CDR3 runs from the conserved cysteine through the conserved F or W. A D gene is named only where the DNA matches it firmly. Clone size appears in some rows only: once, few, many, or a class for an expanded clone.

j_call,d_call,clone_size,v_call,cdr3_aa,cdr3_nt
TRBJ2-5,NA,NA,TRBV5-1,CASSLIGLSGETQYF,TGCGCCAGCAGCTTGATAGGACTGTCTGGAGAGACCCAGTACTTC
TRBJ1-5,NA,few,TRBV28,CASSFKVQPQHF,TGTGCCAGCAGTTTTAAAGTTCAGCCCCAGCATTTT
TRBJ1-4,NA,once,TRBV5-5,CASSRYQPGATNEKLFF,TGTGCCAGCAGCCGTTACCAACCGGGGGCAACTAATGAAAAACTGTTTTTT
TRBJ2-1,TRBD2,few,TRBV5-1,CASTTRASGGNEQFF,TGCGCCAGCACCACAAGGGCTAGCGGGGGGAATGAGCAGTTCTTC
TRBJ2-1,TRBD2,few,TRBV6-4,CASSDISGGRNEQFF,TGTGCCAGCAGTGACATCAGCGGGGGTCGGAATGAGCAGTTCTTC
TRBJ2-1,NA,NA,TRBV30,CAWSVGDEQFF,TGTGCCTGGAGTGTTGGAGATGAGCAGTTCTTC
TRBJ1-5,NA,NA,TRBV4-1,CASSQDPGTSNQPQHF,TGCGCCAGCAGCCAAGATCCGGGGACTAGCAATCAGCCCCAGCATTTT
TRBJ2-3,NA,NA,TRBV27,CASSLYPPWIEGTDTQYF,TGTGCCAGCAGTTTATATCCCCCGTGGATCGAGGGCACAGATACGCAGTATTTT
TRBJ2-5,NA,once,TRBV5-1,CASSLERADQETQYF,TGCGCCAGCAGCTTGGAGAGGGCTGACCAAGAGACCCAGTACTTC
TRBJ1-3,TRBD1,NA,TRBV30,CAWLGTASGNTIYF,TGTGCCTGGCTCGGGACAGCCTCTGGAAACACCATATATTTT
TRBJ2-2,NA,NA,TRBV27,CASSEAGNTGELFF,TGTGCCAGCAGTGAGGCAGGGAACACCGGGGAGCTGTTTTTT
TRBJ2-3,NA,NA,TRBV7-2,CASSLGGPTDTQYF,TGTGCCAGCAGCTTAGGCGGACCGACAGATACGCAGTATTTT
TRBJ2-3,TRBD2,NA,TRBV7-3,CASSSRTSGNTDTQYF,TGTGCCAGCAGCTCCCGGACTAGCGGGAACACAGATACGCAGTATTTT
TRBJ2-5,NA,NA,TRBV7-2,CASSLAELGGTQYF,TGTGCCAGCAGCTTAGCGGAGCTTGGGGGGACTCAGTACTTC
TRBJ2-4,TRBD1,once,TRBV2,CASGAGTGTNIQYF,TGTGCCAGCGGGGCGGGGACAGGGACAAACATTCAGTACTTC
TRBJ2-3,TRBD1,NA,TRBV5-1,CASRQGQDTDTQYF,TGCGCCAGCAGACAAGGACAGGACACAGATACGCAGTATTTT
TRBJ2-3,TRBD1,NA,TRBV7-6,CASSTGQGPDTQYF,TGTGCCAGCAGCACGGGACAGGGGCCAGATACGCAGTATTTT
TRBJ2-2,TRBD1,NA,TRBV28,CASRSGTGGAGELFF,TGTGCCAGCAGGTCCGGGACAGGGGGTGCCGGGGAGCTGTTTTTT
TRBJ2-7,NA,NA,TRBV2,CASFPGREARGGEQYF,TGTGCCAGCTTTCCGGGCCGGGAGGCCAGGGGGGGAGAGCAGTACTTC
TRBJ1-5,NA,NA,TRBV6-1,CASRPQAYSNQPQHF,TGTGCCAGCAGACCACAGGCATATAGCAATCAGCCCCAGCATTTT
TRBJ2-4,TRBD1,NA,TRBV7-2,CASSGQQGAKNIQYF,TGTGCCAGCAGCGGACAGCAGGGGGCAAAAAACATTCAGTACTTC
TRBJ2-1,NA,NA,TRBV20-1,CSARDGRGQFF,TGCAGTGCTAGAGACGGAAGGGGGCAGTTCTTC
TRBJ2-7,NA,NA,TRBV27,CASSFHEANYEQYF,TGTGCCAGCAGTTTCCACGAAGCCAACTACGAGCAGTACTTC
TRBJ1-5,NA,once,TRBV10-3,CAISEDSLQPQHF,TGTGCCATCAGTGAAGACAGTCTTCAGCCCCAGCATTTT
TRBJ1-6,TRBD1,NA,TRBV28,CASGTVYNSPLHF,TGTGCCAGCGGGACAGTCTATAATTCACCCCTCCACTTT
TRBJ2-3,NA,NA,TRBV5-4,CASSLEVTDTQYF,TGTGCCAGCAGCCTTGAAGTAACAGATACGCAGTATTTT
TRBJ2-5,TRBD1,NA,TRBV2,CASRQGGRETQYF,TGTGCCAGCAGACAGGGGGGTCGGGAGACCCAGTACTTC
TRBJ1-2,NA,NA,TRBV6-5,CASSYSQNYGYTF,TGTGCCAGCAGTTACTCGCAAAACTATGGCTACACCTTC
TRBJ2-7,NA,once,TRBV11-3,CASSLGESYEQYF,TGTGCCAGCAGCTTGGGGGAATCCTACGAGCAGTACTTC
TRBJ2-1,NA,NA,TRBV30,CAWNGNQHYNEQFF,TGTGCCTGGAATGGGAACCAGCATTACAATGAGCAGTTCTTC
TRBJ2-1,NA,NA,TRBV10-2,CASSESGEQFF,TGCGCCAGCAGTGAGTCAGGTGAGCAGTTCTTC
TRBJ2-3,NA,NA,TRBV6-1,CASSEGPTQYF,TGTGCCAGCAGTGAAGGGCCTACGCAGTATTTT
TRBJ2-7,NA,NA,TRBV6-5,CASSRGRLNSYEQYF,TGTGCCAGCAGTAGGGGACGCCTCAATTCCTACGAGCAGTACTTC
TRBJ2-5,NA,NA,TRBV7-3,CASSLTARGETQYF,TGTGCCAGCAGCTTAACGGCCAGGGGAGAGACCCAGTACTTC
TRBJ2-7,NA,NA,TRBV15,CATSRDLWVGGEQYF,TGTGCCACCAGCAGAGATCTTTGGGTTGGGGGCGAGCAGTACTTC